Each of the 6 T cell receptor beta chains below was sequenced from the same sample in a study of CD8+ T cells in alopecia areata. Treatment here: oral pan-JAK inhibitor, 5-10 mg twice daily. Following RNA extraction, reverse transcription yielded cDNA that acted as the sequencing template. Assay: immunoSEQ multiplex PCR; the TCRdb copy retains only in-frame clones and omits some. The sample lists roughly 92,000 clones, around 71% seen once, with 15% to 20% in the top ten. This sample comprised CD8+ T cells sorted from blood, obtained at week 44, from a patient treated with tofacitinib. Source of these receptors: a human donor with alopecia areata.

The chain has TRBV2 and TRBJ2-3; TRBD2 agrees at 14 bases. The germline V gene encodes CDR1 SNHLY and CDR2 FYNNEI. Germline trimming cut 5 bases from V and 9 bases from J; bases unmatched to any gene: 7. This CDR3 has 15 residues. The CDR3 nucleotides are TGTGCCAGCAGTTCGGGACTAGCGGGAGATAAAACGCAGTATTTT. Its protein is CASSSGLAGDKTQYF.

The J gene is TRBJ2-7, the V gene TRBV2; TRBD2 might be the D (5 bases). CDR1 and CDR2 from the germline V gene are SNHLY and FYNNEI. This CDR3 region has 12 residues. V shed 3 bases and J shed 7 bases, with 10 bases lying between them. CDR3 in amino acids: CASSEVPGEQYF. The CDR3 bases are TGTGCCAGCAGTGAGGTCCCGGGGGAGCAGTACTTC.

The rearrangement joins TRBV30 to TRBJ1-1; 9 bases are shared with TRBD1. The CDR3 is 12 residues long. V trimming: 4 bases; J trimming: 10 bases; junction bases outside the gene matches: 7. The germline gives CDR1 GTSNPN, CDR2 SVGIG (reference sequence). The CDR3 reads CAWTSGTGRAFF. The CDR3 coding sequence is TGTGCCTGGACCTCCGGGACAGGGAGAGCTTTCTTT.

The chain joins TRBV10-3 to TRBJ1-2; no definite D call. Germline V gives CDR1 ENHRY, CDR2 SYGVKD. V lost 10 bases to trimming and J lost 4 bases, with 22 bases between them. The CDR3 is 15 residues long. The CDR3 nucleotides are TGTGCCACCCTGAATACCATGCACGGACTCTATGGCTACACCTTC. Protein product: CATLNTMHGLYGYTF.

The J gene is TRBJ2-7, the V gene TRBV27; no firm D call. This CDR3 is 11 amino acids long. V gave up 3 bases and J gave up 5 bases, with 5 bases separating them. The germline V gene has CDR1 MNHEY and CDR2 SMNVEV (reference sequence). The CDR3 spells CASSLGNEQYF. CDR3 nucleotides: TGTGCCAGCAGTTTGGGCAACGAGCAGTACTTC.

The V and J genes are TRBV27 and TRBJ1-6; 9 bases agree with TRBD1. Looked up from germline, CDR1 is MNHEY and CDR2 is SMNVEV (reference sequence). This CDR3 has 20 residues. V lost 8 bases and J lost 1; bases outside the gene matches: 18. This chain's CDR3 is CASGSEWDREVGSYNSPLHF. CDR3 nucleotide sequence: TGTGCCAGCGGTTCCGAGTGGGACAGGGAGGTTGGGTCCTATAATTCACCCCTCCACTTT.